One and the same sample provided the 24 T cell receptor beta chains below, sequenced in a study of OX40 agonist ivuxolimab in advanced cancers. The repertoire was sequenced with immunoSEQ multiplex PCR; TCRdb's copy has only in-frame clones and lacks some. The sample includes almost 70,000 clones, approximately 90% of them seen just once. Here the sequenced sample was CD4+ or CD8+ T cells sorted from blood, taken in a trial of the OX40 agonist ivuxolimab. These receptor sequences come from an adult with an advanced solid tumor such as melanoma, head and neck, liver or kidney cancer.

This sequence joins TRBV28 and TRBJ2-7; 10 bases match TRBD2. The junction had 10 bases not matched to a gene; V was cut back by 8 bases and J by 9 bases. Germline CDR1 reads MDHEN; CDR2 reads SYDVKM. There are 13 residues in the CDR3. CDR3 sequence: CASCSGLASRQYF. For the CDR3, the DNA is TGTGCCAGCTGCTCGGGACTAGCGAGTCGGCAGTACTTC.

V and J are TRBV10-3 and TRBJ1-5; 7 nucleotides match TRBD1. J lost 7 bases, V lost 8 bases, and 11 bases had no gene match. The CDR3 consists of 14 residues. Germline loops: CDR1 ENHRY, CDR2 SYGVKD. The CDR3, as DNA: TGTGCCATCGGCCTACAGGGGAAGGACCAGCCCCAGCATTTT. Translation: CAIGLQGKDQPQHF.

The gene calls are TRBV28 and TRBJ2-3, with TRBD2 identical over 8 bases. Trimming took 4 bases from V and 4 from J; bases not matched to a gene: 7. The CDR3 has 15 amino acids. Germline CDR1 reads MDHEN; CDR2 reads SYDVKM. This chain's CDR3 is CASSSGGSGADTQYF. The CDR3 coding sequence is TGTGCCAGCAGTTCGGGGGGGTCCGGGGCAGATACGCAGTATTTT.

The V call is TRBV7-9, the J call TRBJ1-1, with 7 positions matching TRBD1. Trimming cost V 3 bases and J 10 bases; bases outside gene matches: 8. Germline CDR1 is SEHNR and CDR2 is FQNEAQ (reference sequence). The CDR3 loop spans 13 amino acids. The DNA of the CDR3 is TGTGCCAGCAGCTTTAAACAGGGGTTGACAGCTTTCTTT. Translated: CASSFKQGLTAFF.

V is TRBV14 and J is TRBJ2-7; 12 bases are shared with TRBD2. This CDR3 has 16 residues. Trimming took 2 bases from V and 1 from J; bases not matched to a gene: 3. Germline V gives CDR1 SGHDN, CDR2 FVKESK. CDR3 DNA: TGTGCCAGCAGCCAATGGCTAGCGGGGGGGTCCTACGAGCAGTACTTC. Its protein product is CASSQWLAGGSYEQYF.

This clone was seen more than once but under ten times. This chain links TRBV19 with TRBJ2-2; no clear D. Deletions cut 6 bases from V and 7 bases from J, with 9 bases between. CDR1 LNHDA and CDR2 SQIVND come from the germline V gene (reference sequence). This CDR3 has 12 amino acids. The CDR3 sequence: CASRPTHGELFF. As DNA, the CDR3 is TGTGCCAGTAGACCCACTCACGGGGAGCTGTTTTTT.

V is TRBV4-2 and J is TRBJ2-2; possible D gene TRBD1, 6 bases. The CDR3 has 15 residues. CDR1 LGHNA and CDR2 YNFKEQ come from the germline V gene. V was shortened by 3 bases and J by 1 base, with 9 bases between the two germline ends. CDR3 amino acids: CASSQQGLNTGELFF. CDR3 sequence (DNA): TGTGCCAGCAGCCAGCAGGGGTTGAACACCGGGGAGCTGTTTTTT.

The chain links TRBV7-3 to TRBJ2-1; unclear D gene. This CDR3 region has 12 residues. The germline V gene encodes CDR1 SGHTA and CDR2 FQGTGA. Trimming pared 4 bases from V and 5 bases from J, leaving 6 bases between. The CDR3, as DNA: TGTGCCAGCAGCTCCTCACACAATGAGCAGTTCTTC. Its protein is CASSSSHNEQFF.

The chain is built from TRBV5-4 and TRBJ2-2, with D tentatively TRBD1 (6 bases). Germline V gives CDR1 SGHNT, CDR2 YYREEE (reference sequence). CDR3 length equals 15 residues. Trimming cost V 0 bases and J 5 bases, with 11 bases left between them. The CDR3 loop reads CASSLVGDITGELFF. DNA for the CDR3: TGTGCCAGCAGCTTGGTTGGGGACATAACCGGGGAGCTGTTTTTT.

The V gene is TRBV18, the J gene TRBJ1-3, with D uncertain. This CDR3 is built from 16 residues. Looked up from germline, CDR1 is KGHSH and CDR2 is LQKENI. V was pared by 0 bases and J by 0 bases, with 9 bases between. CDR3: CASSPPRTDSGNTIYF. The CDR3 coding sequence is TGTGCCAGCTCACCACCGCGGACGGACTCTGGAAACACCATATATTTT.

V is TRBV6-5 and J is TRBJ1-5; 8 bases line up with TRBD1. The CDR3 length is 15 residues. Trimming cost V 3 bases and J 3 bases; bases outside gene matches: 4. Germline V gene sequence: CDR1 MNHEY, CDR2 SVGAGI. This CDR3 is CASSYDRGPNQPQHF. The CDR3 DNA reads TGTGCCAGCAGTTATGACAGGGGTCCCAATCAGCCCCAGCATTTT.

The chain carries TRBV19 and TRBJ2-5, with TRBD2 matching 7 bases. V shed 7 bases and J 5 bases; nucleotides not matched to a gene: 10. Per germline, CDR1 LNHDA and CDR2 SQIVND (reference sequence). CDR3 length: 14 amino acids. CDR3 region: CASNRGGGSETQYF. DNA of the CDR3: TGTGCCAGTAACCGGGGCGGGGGAAGTGAGACCCAGTACTTC. Full variable domain (rest looked up from reference TRBV19 and TRBJ2-5): DGGITQSPKYLFRKEGQNVTLSCEQNLNHDAMYWYRQDPGQGLRLIYYSQIVNDFQKGDIAEGYSVSREKKESFPLTVTSAQKNPTAFYLCASNRGGGSETQYFGPGTRLLVL.

There are a few counts of this clone. This chain uses TRBV23-1 with TRBJ1-6; D not resolved. TRBV23-1 is labeled an ORF, and its function is uncertain. The V gene lost 0 bases and the J gene lost 10 bases, with 13 bases spanning the gap. CDR3 length: 15 residues. The CDR3 loop reads CASSQSGGLRSPLHF. The CDR3 nucleotides read TGCGCCAGCAGTCAATCGGGAGGGTTACGGTCACCCCTCCACTTT.

The gene calls are TRBV4-3 and TRBJ1-6, with 7 bases that match TRBD1. This CDR3 spans 16 amino acids. V trimming: 0 bases; J trimming: 7 bases; junction bases outside the gene matches: 6. Germline V gene sequence: CDR1 LGHNA, CDR2 YSLEER. CDR3 nucleotide sequence: TGCGCCAGCAGCCAAGAGGGACAGACGCCAAATTCACCCCTCCACTTT. Translating gives CASSQEGQTPNSPLHF.

This chain joins TRBV10-3 and TRBJ2-7; 8 bases agree with TRBD1. Trimming took 5 bases from V and 6 from J; bases not matched to a gene: 15. The CDR3 covers 16 residues. Germline CDR1 and CDR2: ENHRY and SYGVKD. The CDR3 here is CAISPGPGQVSGEQYF. The DNA of the CDR3 is TGTGCCATCAGTCCTGGTCCGGGACAGGTATCGGGCGAGCAGTACTTC.

V usage is TRBV18 and J usage is TRBJ1-1, with D maybe TRBD1 (5 bases). Trimming left V 0 bases short and J 4 bases short, with 18 bases between. The CDR3 has 17 amino acids. Germline V gene sequence: CDR1 KGHSH, CDR2 LQKENI. CDR3 residues: CASSPPDLRGGGTEAFF. The DNA of the CDR3 is TGTGCCAGCTCACCACCGGATTTGAGGGGAGGCGGCACTGAAGCTTTCTTT.

The rearrangement uses TRBV5-1 and TRBJ1-6, with D perhaps matching TRBD1 (5 bases). The germline V gene encodes CDR1 SGHRS and CDR2 YFSETQ. CDR3 size: 13 residues. The V and J ends lost 4 bases and 7 bases respectively, with 9 bases between them. The CDR3 region is CASSPGGNSPLHF. In nucleotides, the CDR3 is TGCGCCAGCAGCCCCGGGGGGAATTCACCCCTCCACTTT.

V usage is TRBV7-9 and J usage is TRBJ2-5, with TRBD1 as a possible D gene (6 bases). Germline V gene lookup returns CDR1 SEHNR and CDR2 FQNEAQ (reference sequence). CDR3 length: 11 amino acids. The germline V and J ends were trimmed by 11 bases and 5 bases, with 12 bases remaining between them. The CDR3 nucleotides read TGTGCCCTACAGGGTGAGGAGACCCAGTACTTC. This codes for CALQGEETQYF.

This clone is labeled as medium-sized. The chain couples TRBV6-5 to TRBJ2-5; D remains unclear. The germline V gene has CDR1 MNHEY and CDR2 SVGAGI. The CDR3 is 13 residues long. V lost 7 bases and J 1 base, leaving 10 bases between the germline ends. CDR3 in DNA: TGTGCCAGCACCCAGGATCTCCAAGAGACCCAGTACTTC. Amino acid sequence: CASTQDLQETQYF.

The chain couples TRBV18 to TRBJ2-7; the D call may be TRBD1 or TRBD2 (5 bases each). The CDR3 is 14 residues long. Germline CDR1 KGHSH, CDR2 LQKENI. V lost 2 bases and J 7 bases, leaving 15 bases between the germline ends. The CDR3 bases are TGTGCCAGCTCACCAGGGCACGGGGCCGAGGAGCAGTACTTC. Its translation: CASSPGHGAEEQYF. The full variable domain, completed using reference TRBV18 and TRBJ2-7, is NAGVMQNPRHLVRRRGQEARLRCSPMKGHSHVYWYRQLPEEGLKFMVYLQKENIIDESGMPKERFSAEFPKEGPSILRIQQVVRGDSAAYFCASSPGHGAEEQYFGPGTRLTVT.

In its sample, this clone was seen once. V and J are TRBV11-1 and TRBJ2-7; D gene ambiguous. Germline lookup yields CDR1 SGHAT and CDR2 FQDESV (reference sequence). The CDR3 spans 12 residues. The V end lost 5 bases, the J end lost 3 bases, and 8 bases lay between the germline ends. The CDR3 is CASSRNNYEQYF. CDR3 bases: TGTGCCAGCAGCCGTAACAACTACGAGCAGTACTTC. The variable domain in full, completed from reference TRBV11-1 and TRBJ2-7, reads EAEVAQSPRYKITEKSQAVAFWCDPISGHATLYWYRQILGQGPELLVQFQDESVVDDSQLPKDRFSAERLKGVDSTLKIQPAELGDSAMYLCASSRNNYEQYFGPGTRLTVT.

The V gene is TRBV18, the J gene TRBJ1-1; D gene ambiguous. With 3 bases removed from V and 3 bases from J, the gap between germline ends came to 17 bases. The CDR3 totals 16 residues. The germline gives CDR1 KGHSH, CDR2 LQKENI. CDR3 in DNA: TGTGCCAGCTCACCCCCGGGCACCTCCCCGCACACTGAAGCTTTCTTT. This sequence encodes CASSPPGTSPHTEAFF.

The rearrangement uses TRBV18 and TRBJ1-2; D possibly corresponds to TRBD1 (6 bases). This CDR3 region has 12 residues. Germline V gene lookup returns CDR1 KGHSH and CDR2 LQKENI. Trimming cost V 5 bases and J 8 bases, with 12 bases left between them. CDR3 DNA sequence: TGTGCCAGCTCATTCGGGGGCGACGGCTACACCTTC. Residues: CASSFGGDGYTF.

Sample share makes this clone medium-sized. The chain combines TRBV2 with TRBJ1-5; D not resolved. The germline V and J ends were trimmed by 3 bases and 0 bases, with 9 bases remaining between them. The CDR3 length is 15 residues. CDR1 is SNHLY, CDR2 FYNNEI, per germline. CDR3 protein: CASSDGRNSNQPQHF. CDR3 nucleotide sequence: TGTGCCAGCAGTGACGGCAGAAATAGCAATCAGCCCCAGCATTTT.